This TCR beta chain stems from a study of T cells in Graves' hyperthyroidism and ophthalmopathy. General study results and limits: Most thyroid clonotypes expanded above 0.001 appeared in blood too.

The table lists this clonotype with a few counts. Antigen unknown. Template material for amplifying TCR beta CDR3 regions consisted of RNA transcripts. Carried out on the TCR CDR3, a first-round RT-PCR used the HTBI primer set. From the multiplex PCR reads, TCRdb called clonotypes with MiXCR, one entry per CDR3 protein. This sample has some 490,000 distinct CDR3 sequences; approximately 23% occur once, and the top ten carry approximately 49%. This TCR was recovered from a woman aged 70-85 years with Graves' ophthalmopathy. Sequenced material: blood.

CDR3 DNA sequence: TGTGCCAGCAGTGTCTCCCGGAGTGGCTACACCTTC. Amino acids: CASSVSRSGYTF. The chain carries TRBV7-2 and TRBJ1-2; D remains unclear. This CDR3 has 12 residues. Trimming cost V 6 bases and J 7 bases, with 12 bases left between them. Germline V lookup: CDR1 SGHTA, CDR2 FQGNSA.